The next 5 T cell receptor beta chains were all read from a single sample in a study of blood T cell repertoires in COVID-19. Using immunoSEQ multiplex PCR, the repertoire was profiled, and TCRdb retains in-frame clones only, with some absent. In the table there are 140,000 to 150,000 clones, roughly nine tenths of which are singletons. The sample comprised peripheral blood. These receptor sequences come from a human donor with COVID-19, enrolled during active disease. The donor label of this sample is uncertain.

The chain combines TRBV19 with TRBJ2-5; TRBD1 aligns across 8 bases. The germline V gene encodes CDR1 LNHDA and CDR2 SQIVND (reference sequence). CDR3 size: 16 residues. Trimming took 3 bases from V and 5 from J; bases not matched to a gene: 11. The CDR3 sequence: CASSIYGQGVGETQYF. CDR3 sequence (DNA): TGTGCCAGTAGTATTTACGGACAGGGAGTAGGCGAGACCCAGTACTTC.

V gene TRBV2 combines with J gene TRBJ2-7; 8 nucleotides agree with TRBD1. Germline V lookup: CDR1 SNHLY, CDR2 FYNNEI. Germline trimming cut 4 bases from V and 5 bases from J; bases unmatched to any gene: 7. This CDR3 comprises 14 residues. CDR3 sequence: CASSADGQGHEQYF. CDR3 DNA sequence: TGTGCCAGCAGTGCTGATGGACAGGGACACGAGCAGTACTTC.

V is TRBV7-2 and J is TRBJ1-3; D unclear. The CDR3 consists of 16 residues. V was cut by 5 bases and J by 1 base, with 15 bases left in between. CDR1 and CDR2 from the germline V gene are SGHTA and FQGNSA. The CDR3 loop reads CASSRFWEGSGNTIYF. As DNA, the CDR3 is TGTGCCAGCAGCCGTTTTTGGGAGGGATCTGGAAACACCATATATTTT.

This clone has a handful of counts. This chain joins TRBV6-5 and TRBJ1-1; D perhaps matches TRBD1 (6 bases). This CDR3 comprises 14 residues. From germline, CDR1 is MNHEY and CDR2 SVGAGI. The germline V and J ends were trimmed by 7 bases and 0 bases, with 12 bases remaining between them. This chain's CDR3 is CASTRRDMNTEAFF. For the CDR3, the DNA is TGTGCCAGCACCCGCCGGGACATGAACACTGAAGCTTTCTTT.

This clone turned up a few times. J is TRBJ1-1 and V is TRBV7-9; D is perhaps TRBD1 (6 bases). Germline V CDR1 and CDR2: SEHNR, FQNEAQ (reference sequence). CDR3 length: 19 amino acids. Trimming left V 2 bases short and J 1 base short, with 23 bases between. CDR3 sequence reads: CASSLIPGVGKIQNTEAFF. For the CDR3, the DNA is TGTGCCAGCAGCTTAATCCCAGGGGTCGGCAAGATACAGAACACTGAAGCTTTCTTT.